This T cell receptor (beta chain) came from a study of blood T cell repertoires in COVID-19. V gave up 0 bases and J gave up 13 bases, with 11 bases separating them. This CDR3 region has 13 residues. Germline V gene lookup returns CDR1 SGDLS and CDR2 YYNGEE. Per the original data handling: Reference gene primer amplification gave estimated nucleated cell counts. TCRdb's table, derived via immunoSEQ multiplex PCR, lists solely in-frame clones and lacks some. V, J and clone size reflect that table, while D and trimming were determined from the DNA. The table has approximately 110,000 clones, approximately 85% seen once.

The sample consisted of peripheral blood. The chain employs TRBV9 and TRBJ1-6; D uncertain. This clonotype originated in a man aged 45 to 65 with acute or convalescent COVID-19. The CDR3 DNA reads TGTGCCAGCAGCGTAGATCCCCGCGGGCCCCTCCACTTT. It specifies CASSVDPRGPLHF.